This T cell receptor (beta chain) was identified during a study of OX40 agonist ivuxolimab in advanced cancers. Study at large: Every 2 weeks, patients received ivuxolimab intravenously, dosed at 0.01 to 10 mg/kg. Whole-study results and caveats: At 0.1 to 3.0 mg/kg and by week 6, clonal expansion occurred in CD4+ and CD8+ blood T cells. More expanded clones were found, on average, in CD8+ than in CD4+ T cells.

The assay was immunoSEQ multiplex PCR, and TCRdb's table has in-frame clones only and misses some. The sample lists tens of thousands of clones, roughly 80% seen once, with 3.9% in the top ten. With regard to this clone: What it binds is not known.

This CDR3 contains 17 residues. J gave up 2 bases and V 5 bases, and 10 bases lay outside the gene matches. The germline gives CDR1 MDHEN, CDR2 SYDVKM. The sequences come from CD4+ or CD8+ T cells sorted from blood, collected in a trial of the OX40 agonist ivuxolimab. This sequence originates from an adult with an advanced solid tumor such as melanoma, head and neck, liver or kidney cancer. The V call is TRBV28, the J call TRBJ2-3; 10 bases align to TRBD2. This CDR3 is CASSTPYGLADTDTQYF. The CDR3 DNA reads as TGTGCCAGCAGTACACCTTACGGACTAGCGGACACAGATACGCAGTATTTT.